This TCR beta chain was observed in a study of lymphopenia after photon versus proton radiotherapy. The study's findings and limits: Post-nadir diversity loss with photons came from oligoclonal expansion, particularly CD8+ Temra cells.

The CDR3 runs to 15 residues. In germline, CDR1 is SGHTS, CDR2 YDEGEE. With 1 base removed from V and 2 bases from J, the gap between germline ends came to 13 bases. As to this clone: As yet, its antigen is unknown.

Clones were read by immunoSEQ multiplex PCR, and TCRdb kept only the in-frame ones, dropping some. The sample contains tens of thousands of clones, around nine tenths of which appear only once. The rearrangement joins TRBV5-8 to TRBJ2-7; D is tentatively TRBD1 or TRBD2 (6 bases each). Source: peripheral blood, taken from a patient treated with proton-based radiotherapy. The sequence was obtained from an elderly man with esophageal cancer. The CDR3 sequence: CASSLYRGPPYEQYF. The CDR3 bases are TGTGCCAGCAGCTTGTATCGGGGGCCACCCTACGAGCAGTACTTC.